One sample yielded the 9 T cell receptor beta chains listed below, sequenced in a study of blood T cell repertoires in COVID-19. The table came from immunoSEQ multiplex PCR; TCRdb's copy has only in-frame clones and leaves some out. The data hold 170,000 or so clones, with 75% to 85% observed a single time. The specimen was peripheral blood. The origin of the receptors is a human donor in a cohort sampled during active COVID-19.

The V call is TRBV29-1, the J call TRBJ2-3; no clear D gene. Trimming cost V 7 bases and J 3 bases, with 14 bases left between them. The CDR3 runs 13 residues. CDR1 is SQVTM, CDR2 ANQGSEA, per germline. CDR3 in DNA: TGCAGCGCCGCGTGGGCCAAAACAGATACGCAGTATTTT. Its protein product is CSAAWAKTDTQYF.

V gene TRBV12-3 or TRBV12-4 combines with J gene TRBJ1-2, with TRBD1 as a possible D gene (6 bases). The CDR3 length is 13 residues. V was clipped by 6 bases and J by 4 bases, with 12 bases between them. The chain's CDR3 is CASSPTGFYGYTF. The CDR3 bases are TGTGCCAGCAGCCCTACAGGGTTCTATGGCTACACCTTC.

The rearrangement links TRBV11-2 to TRBJ2-7, with TRBD1 identical over 10 bases. Germline assignment: CDR1 SGHAT and CDR2 FQNNGV. V shed 1 base, J shed 0 bases, and the junction held 9 bases outside the gene matches. The CDR3 runs to 18 residues. This chain's CDR3 is CASSLVGRGTGASYEQYF. Written as DNA, the CDR3 is TGTGCCAGCAGCTTAGTCGGGAGGGGGACAGGGGCCTCCTACGAGCAGTACTTC.

The gene calls are TRBV6-2 or TRBV6-3 and TRBJ2-2; possibly TRBD1 for D (5 bases). This CDR3 is built from 13 residues. Germline lookup yields CDR1 MNHEY and CDR2 SVGEGT. Trimming removed 4 bases at V and 6 bases at J, with 9 bases between. The CDR3 reads CASSSGSAGELFF. The CDR3 bases are TGTGCCAGCAGTTCAGGGTCGGCCGGGGAGCTGTTTTTT.

The chain links TRBV13 to TRBJ2-7; D may be TRBD2 (5 bases). This CDR3 has 15 amino acids. V gave up 4 bases and J gave up 0 bases, with 13 bases separating them. Germline lookup yields CDR1 PRHDT and CDR2 FYEKMQ (reference sequence). CDR3 bases: TGTGCCAGCAGCTATCCCTCGGGGTCCTCCTACGAGCAGTACTTC. It is translated as CASSYPSGSSYEQYF.

This chain joins TRBV3-1 (or the pseudogene TRBV3-2) and TRBJ2-7, with 10 bases that match TRBD2. The CDR3 has 15 residues. Unmatched junction bases numbered 6, after V lost 2 bases and J lost 5 bases. Germline CDR1 and CDR2: LGHDT and YNNKEL (reference sequence). CDR3 protein: CASSQPGLAVHEQYF. The CDR3, as DNA: TGTGCCAGCAGCCAACCCGGACTAGCGGTGCACGAGCAGTACTTC.

The chain uses TRBV10-3 and TRBJ2-2; D might be TRBD1 (6 bases). Germline V gives CDR1 ENHRY, CDR2 SYGVKD. There are 17 residues in the CDR3. Trimming took 6 bases from V and 7 from J, leaving 24 bases between them. CDR3 sequence: CAIRPLGRGREDGELFF. CDR3 DNA: TGTGCCATCAGACCTTTGGGCAGGGGCCGTGAGGACGGGGAGCTGTTTTTT.

This sequence joins TRBV28 and TRBJ2-5, with 8 nucleotides matching TRBD1. V gave up 1 base and J gave up 7 bases; unmatched junction bases: 8. CDR3 size: 15 residues. Germline-derived CDR1 and CDR2 are MDHEN and SYDVKM. CDR3 loop: CASSLSGGGFGTQYF. CDR3 nucleotides: TGTGCCAGCAGTTTATCAGGGGGCGGTTTCGGGACCCAGTACTTC. Full variable domain (rest looked up from reference TRBV28 and TRBJ2-5): DVKVTQSSRYLVKRTGEKVFLECVQDMDHENMFWYRQDPGLGLRLIYFSYDVKMKEKGDIPEGYSVSREKKERFSLILESASTNQTSMYLCASSLSGGGFGTQYFGPGTRLLVL.

This clone occurred once. The rearrangement links TRBV7-8 to TRBJ1-3; tentative D call: TRBD1 (6 bases). V was pared by 2 bases and J by 2 bases, with 19 bases between. The CDR3 is 18 residues long. Per the germline V gene, CDR1 is SGHVS and CDR2 is FQNEAQ. The CDR3 DNA reads TGTGCCAGCAGCTTAAGGGGAGTACAGGGAGACGCTGGAAACACCATATATTTT. It yields the protein CASSLRGVQGDAGNTIYF.